This T cell receptor beta chain is drawn from a study of cytomegalovirus exposure and HLA in healthy donors. As concerns this clone: The antigen remains unidentified.

PCR was performed using 60 Vbeta and 13 Jbeta primers. Measured with immunoSEQ multiplex PCR; TCRdb has only the in-frame clones, and not every one. The table records about 170,000 clones, roughly 70% of them present only once. Study-wide findings and caveats: Investigators reported approximately 170 TCR beta chains as tied to cytomegalovirus. In a later analysis, V- and J-gene trimming of beta chains associated with a DCLRE1C missense variant, replicated independently.

There are 15 residues in the CDR3. Germline loops: CDR1 SGHRS, CDR2 YFSETQ. V trimming: 3 bases; J trimming: 3 bases; junction bases outside the gene matches: 9. The sample consisted of PBMCs. The sequence was obtained from a woman aged 18-29 years in good health and CMV-seropositive. The V and J genes are TRBV5-1 and TRBJ2-7, with 7 bases aligning to TRBD1. The CDR3 spells CASSWEPDRNYEQYF. CDR3 DNA sequence: TGCGCCAGCAGCTGGGAACCGGACAGGAACTACGAGCAGTACTTC.